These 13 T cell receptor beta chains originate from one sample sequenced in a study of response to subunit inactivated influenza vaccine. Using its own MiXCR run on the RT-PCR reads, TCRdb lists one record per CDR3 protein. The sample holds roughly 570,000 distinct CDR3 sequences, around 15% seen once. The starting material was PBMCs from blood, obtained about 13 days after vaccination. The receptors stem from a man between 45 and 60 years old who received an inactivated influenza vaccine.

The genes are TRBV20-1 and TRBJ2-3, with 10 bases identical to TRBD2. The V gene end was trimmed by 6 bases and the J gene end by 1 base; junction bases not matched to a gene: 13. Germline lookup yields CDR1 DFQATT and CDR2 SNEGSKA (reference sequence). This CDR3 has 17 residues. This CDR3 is CSARTLSGRARTDTQYF. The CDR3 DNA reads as TGCAGTGCCCGAACGTTGAGCGGGAGGGCCCGCACAGATACGCAGTATTTT.

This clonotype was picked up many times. The CDR3 sequence is CAWSVPENTGELFF. CDR3 in DNA: TGTGCCTGGAGTGTACCAGAAAACACCGGGGAGCTGTTTTTT. The V call is TRBV30, the J call TRBJ2-2; D uncertain. Trimming removed 0 bases from V and 2 bases from J, with 7 bases in between. The germline V gene has CDR1 GTSNPN and CDR2 SVGIG (reference sequence). The CDR3 loop spans 14 amino acids.

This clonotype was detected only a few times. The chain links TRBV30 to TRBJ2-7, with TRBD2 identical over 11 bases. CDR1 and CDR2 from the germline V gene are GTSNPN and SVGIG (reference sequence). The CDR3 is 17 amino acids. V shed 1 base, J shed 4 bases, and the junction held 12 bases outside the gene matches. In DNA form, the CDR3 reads TGTGCCTGGAGTGACCCGCCCCAACTAGCGGGAGCTTACGAGCAGTACTTC. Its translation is CAWSDPPQLAGAYEQYF.

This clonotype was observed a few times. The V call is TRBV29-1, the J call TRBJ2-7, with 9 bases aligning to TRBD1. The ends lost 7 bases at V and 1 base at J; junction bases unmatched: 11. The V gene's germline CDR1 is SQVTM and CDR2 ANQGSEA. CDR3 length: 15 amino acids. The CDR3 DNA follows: TGCAGCGCTTCTGAGGGACAGGGTCTTTCCTACGAGCAGTACTTC. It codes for CSASEGQGLSYEQYF.

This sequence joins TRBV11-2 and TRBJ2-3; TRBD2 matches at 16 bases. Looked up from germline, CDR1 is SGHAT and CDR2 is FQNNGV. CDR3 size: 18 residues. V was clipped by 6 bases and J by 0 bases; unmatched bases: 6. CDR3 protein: CASRPGLAGGQSTDTQYF. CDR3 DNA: TGTGCCAGCAGACCGGGACTAGCGGGGGGGCAAAGCACAGATACGCAGTATTTT.

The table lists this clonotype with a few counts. The CDR3 DNA sequence: TGTGCCAGCAGTGAAGTACAGACGAGCGAGCAGTACTTC. This sequence encodes CASSEVQTSEQYF. The chain has TRBV25-1 and TRBJ2-7; D remains unclear. This CDR3 comprises 13 residues. Trimming removed 2 bases at V and 6 bases at J, with 11 bases between. Germline CDR1 is MGHDK and CDR2 is SYGVNS.

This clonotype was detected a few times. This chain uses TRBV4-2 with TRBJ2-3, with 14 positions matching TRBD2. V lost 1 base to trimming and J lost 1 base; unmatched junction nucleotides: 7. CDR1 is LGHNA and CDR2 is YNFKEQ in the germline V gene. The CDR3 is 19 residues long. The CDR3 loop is CASSQGTSGGPLRTDTQYF. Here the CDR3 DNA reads TGTGCCAGCAGCCAAGGGACTAGCGGGGGGCCCCTTCGCACAGATACGCAGTATTTT.

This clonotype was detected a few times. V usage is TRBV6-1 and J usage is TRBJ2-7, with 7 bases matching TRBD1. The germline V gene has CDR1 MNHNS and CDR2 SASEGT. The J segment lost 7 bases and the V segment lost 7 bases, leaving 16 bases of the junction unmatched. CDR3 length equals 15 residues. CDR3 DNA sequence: TGTGCCAGCAAGAATCAGGGGGACCCCTTCCTGGAGCAGTACTTC. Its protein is CASKNQGDPFLEQYF.

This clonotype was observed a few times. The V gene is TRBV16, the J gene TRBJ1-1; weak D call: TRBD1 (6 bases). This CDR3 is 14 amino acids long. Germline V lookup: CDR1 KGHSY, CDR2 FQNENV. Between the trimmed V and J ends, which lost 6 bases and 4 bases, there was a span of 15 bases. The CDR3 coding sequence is TGTGCCAGCAGTCAAAGAGGGGGGACCACTGAAGCTTTCTTT. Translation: CASSQRGGTTEAFF.

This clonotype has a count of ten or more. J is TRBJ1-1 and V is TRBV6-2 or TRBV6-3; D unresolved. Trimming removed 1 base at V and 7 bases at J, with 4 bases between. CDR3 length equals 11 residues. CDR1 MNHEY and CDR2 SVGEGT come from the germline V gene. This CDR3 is CASSYYGEAFF. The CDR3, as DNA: TGTGCCAGCAGTTACTATGGTGAAGCTTTCTTT.

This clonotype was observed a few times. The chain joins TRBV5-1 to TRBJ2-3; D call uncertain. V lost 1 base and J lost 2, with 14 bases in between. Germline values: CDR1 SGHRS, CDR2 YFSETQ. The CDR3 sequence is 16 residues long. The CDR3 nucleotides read TGCGCCAGCAGCTTGCTTGGCCAGCAGAACACAGATACGCAGTATTTT. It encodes CASSLLGQQNTDTQYF.

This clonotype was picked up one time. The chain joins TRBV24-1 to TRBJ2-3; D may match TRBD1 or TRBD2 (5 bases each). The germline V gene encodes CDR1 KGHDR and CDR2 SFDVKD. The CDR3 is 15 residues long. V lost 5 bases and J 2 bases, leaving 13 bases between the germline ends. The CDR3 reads CATSVSSGHTDTQYF. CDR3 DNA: TGTGCCACCAGTGTTAGCAGCGGACACACAGATACGCAGTATTTT.

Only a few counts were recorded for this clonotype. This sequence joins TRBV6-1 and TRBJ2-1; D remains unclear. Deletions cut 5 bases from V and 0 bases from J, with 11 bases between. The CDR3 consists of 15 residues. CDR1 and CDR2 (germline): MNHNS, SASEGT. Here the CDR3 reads CASSITTSSYNEQFF. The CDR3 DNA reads TGTGCCAGCAGTATTACAACGAGCTCCTACAATGAGCAGTTCTTC.